The present entry profiles one T cell receptor beta chain with its context. Its specificity is not known. The sample belongs to a study of cytomegalovirus exposure and HLA in healthy donors. General study points: Many donors carried some public TCRs, although rarity characterized most TCR sequences.

Assay used: immunoSEQ multiplex PCR; TCRdb lists only in-frame clones, some missing. The sample lists 190,000 or so clones; approximately 84% were seen once. This clonotype was sampled from a young woman in good health and CMV-seropositive. The specimen sequenced was PBMCs.

CDR3 bases: TGTGCCAGCTCACCACCCGGGACTGGAAACACCATATATTTT. Its protein is CASSPPGTGNTIYF. The chain has TRBV18 and TRBJ1-3, with D uncertain. Trimming took 0 bases from V and 2 from J, leaving 5 bases between them. Germline assignment: CDR1 KGHSH and CDR2 LQKENI. The CDR3 is 14 amino acids. Looking up the rest from reference TRBV18 and TRBJ1-3 gives the full variable domain: NAGVMQNPRHLVRRRGQEARLRCSPMKGHSHVYWYRQLPEEGLKFMVYLQKENIIDESGMPKERFSAEFPKEGPSILRIQQVVRGDSAAYFCASSPPGTGNTIYFGEGSWLTVV.